Listed below are T cell receptor beta chains from one sample, sequenced in a study of blood T cells in healthy people across ages. Using its own MiXCR run on the 5' RACE reads, TCRdb lists one record per CDR3 protein. The sample consists of hundreds of thousands of distinct CDR3 sequences, roughly 58% of them appearing once. The specimen was blood. The receptors here all came from a man aged 55 to 70 in good health. CDR3s include the opening cysteine and the closing phenylalanine or tryptophan. A D gene is named only where the DNA matches it firmly. Part of the rows lack a size; the others show once, few, many or a class for expanded clones.

>TRBV4-1|NA|NA|TRBJ2-7
TGCGCCAGCAGCCAAGAGGAGGACAAGTCCTACGAGCAGTACTTC
CASSQEEDKSYEQYF
>TRBV6-5|TRBD1|NA|TRBJ2-3
TGTGCCAGCAGGAAAAGACAGGGCCAAAGCACAGATACGCAGTATTTT
CASRKRQGQSTDTQYF
>TRBV12-3/TRBV12-4|TRBD1|NA|TRBJ2-1
TGTGCCAGCAATTTACGGGGGACAGGGACCCACAATGAGCAGTTCTTC
CASNLRGTGTHNEQFF
>TRBV4-1|NA|NA|TRBJ2-1
TGCGCCAGCAGCCAAGATTTTTCCCTCCTAGCGAATGAGCAGTTCTTC
CASSQDFSLLANEQFF
>TRBV5-6|NA|NA|TRBJ2-7
TGTGCCAGCAGCGTTACAGGAACCTACGAGCAGTACTTC
CASSVTGTYEQYF
>TRBV5-1|NA|NA|TRBJ1-2
TGCGCCAGCAGCGCCACAGGGAACGGCTATGGCTACACCTTC
CASSATGNGYGYTF
>TRBV7-2|TRBD1|NA|TRBJ2-3
TGTGCCAGCAGCTTACGGACAGGGGGACTTGGCCGGGGCACAGATACGCAGTATTTT
CASSLRTGGLGRGTDTQYF
>TRBV4-2|NA|once|TRBJ2-5
TGTGCTAGCAGCCAAGATGGGGGGTGCCAGGAGACCCAGTACTTC
CASSQDGGCQETQYF
>TRBV5-6|NA|NA|TRBJ2-5
TGTGCCAGCAGCTTGACAGGGTCGAGGGAGACCCAGTACTTC
CASSLTGSRETQYF
>TRBV4-2|TRBD2|NA|TRBJ2-1
TGTGCCAGCAGCCAAGATCTTCCCGGGCCTAGCGGGGCCGGTCGTGAGCAGTTCTTC
CASSQDLPGPSGAGREQFF
>TRBV7-2|NA|few|TRBJ1-2
TGTGCCAGCAGCTCCAAGGGAGTAACCAGGCGTGGCTACACCTTC
CASSSKGVTRRGYTF
>TRBV25-1|TRBD1|once|TRBJ2-7
TGTGCCAGCAGTGAGGGGACAGGGGGCTACGAGCAGTACTTC
CASSEGTGGYEQYF
>TRBV3-1|TRBD1|NA|TRBJ1-2
TGTGCCAGCAGCCAAGAGGACAGGGCCTATGGCTACACCTTC
CASSQEDRAYGYTF
>TRBV18|TRBD1|few|TRBJ1-2
TGTGCCAGCTACCGACAGGGATCCGATGGCTACACCTTC
CASYRQGSDGYTF
>TRBV5-1|TRBD1|NA|TRBJ2-2
TGCGCCAGCAGCGGAAGGACAGGGAGCACCGGGGAGCTGTTTTTT
CASSGRTGSTGELFF
>TRBV6-5|TRBD2|NA|TRBJ2-7
TGTGCCAGCAGTTACTCCCAAGCGGGGGGTTCCTCCTACGAGCAGTACTTC
CASSYSQAGGSSYEQYF
>TRBV3-1|TRBD2|NA|TRBJ2-1
TGTGCCAGCAGCCAAGTGGGGACTAGCGGGGGTGTTGAGCAGTTCTTC
CASSQVGTSGGVEQFF
>TRBV2|TRBD2|NA|TRBJ2-7
TGTGCCAGCAGTGAAGCGGCGGGGGGGCTCTACGAGCAGTACTTC
CASSEAAGGLYEQYF
>TRBV4-1|NA|once|TRBJ1-5
TGCGCCAGCAGCCAGTCACCTACGGGGGCTTGGCAGCCCCAGCATTTT
CASSQSPTGAWQPQHF
>TRBV10-2|TRBD2|NA|TRBJ2-1
TGCGCCAGCAGTACTAGCGGGGTAAACAATGAGCAGTTCTTC
CASSTSGVNNEQFF
>TRBV5-1|NA|NA|TRBJ1-3
TGCGCCAGCAGCCAGGACAGTGTCTCTGGAAACACCATATATTTT
CASSQDSVSGNTIYF
>TRBV29-1|TRBD2|NA|TRBJ2-5
TGCAGCGTTGCAAGCGGGGGGGCCTCTGAGACCCAGTACTTC
CSVASGGASETQYF
>TRBV16|NA|NA|TRBJ2-4
TGTGCCAGCAGCCAATCTATCCTGAGCCAAAAGTACTTC
CASSQSILSQKYF
>TRBV6-5|TRBD2|NA|TRBJ2-3
TGTGCCAGCAGTTCGGGGGGGGGTGGTTCAGATACGCAGTATTTT
CASSSGGGGSDTQYF
>TRBV20-1|NA|few|TRBJ1-6
TGCAGTGCTAGAACAGGGACAACCTATAATTCACCCCTCCACTTT
CSARTGTTYNSPLHF
>TRBV6-5|TRBD2|NA|TRBJ2-5
TGTGCCAGCAGTTACTCCACCGGGACCCCTAGCGGGGGAGGAGAGACCCAGTACTTC
CASSYSTGTPSGGGETQYF
>TRBV18|TRBD1|once|TRBJ1-1
TGTGCCAGCTCACCGGGGGGGACAGGGGCGATGAACACTGAAGCTTTCTTT
CASSPGGTGAMNTEAFF
>TRBV10-3|NA|few|TRBJ1-2
TGTGCCATCAGTGAGTCCGCCGGGGGCGGCGGCTACACCTTC
CAISESAGGGGYTF
>TRBV11-1|TRBD2|few|TRBJ2-1
TGTGCCAGCAGCTCTAGCGGGGGAAGGAGTAAGCAGTTCTTC
CASSSSGGRSKQFF